The 31 T cell receptor beta chains below come from one sample, sequenced in a study of tumor-infiltrating lymphocytes in primary liver carcinoma. Priming with a constant-region primer yielded TCR beta cDNA from 400 to 550 ng total RNA. Employing slightly modified ARM-PCR, three nested multiplex PCR rounds were run, and these gave rise to the TCR beta libraries. Two initial PCR rounds of about 11 cycles each paired TRBV1-TRBV30 forward primers with a C-beta reverse primer. TCRdb redid the calling of the multiplex PCR reads with MiXCR, one entry per CDR3 protein. The table records around 88,000 distinct CDR3 sequences, about 73% of them present only once. Taking 20-30 mg of unsorted bulk tissue, the authors co-extracted RNA and DNA. Sequenced input: tumor-adjacent normal liver tissue. The receptors shown here come from a man in his forties with primary liver carcinoma and hepatitis B virus infection.

A note on this clonotype: A read error may explain this, as a much larger clone is one base away. The chain has TRBV12-3 or TRBV12-4 and TRBJ2-3; TRBD2 is a possible D gene (6 bases). The CDR3 runs 15 residues. V lost 7 bases, J lost 4 bases, and 18 bases lay in between. CDR3 loop: CASTQVADAADTQYF. For the CDR3, the DNA is TGTGCCAGCACCCAGGTAGCGGACGCCGCAGATACGCAGTATTTT.

This clonotype was seen a few times. The DNA of the CDR3 is TGTGCCAGCAGTTTGCCACCGTGGACAGGGGGAGACTATGGCTACACCTTC. It translates to CASSLPPWTGGDYGYTF. The chain combines TRBV28 with TRBJ1-2; 10 bases map to TRBD1. The germline V gene has CDR1 MDHEN and CDR2 SYDVKM. CDR3 length: 17 residues. Trimming at V came to 3 bases and at J to 3 bases, leaving 10 bases not matched to a gene.

As to this clonotype: One end of the junction is discordant with germline, which a read error may explain. The chain recombines TRBV6-5 with TRBJ2-1; D possibly uses TRBD1 or TRBD2 (6 bases each). The germline CDR1 and CDR2 sequences are MNHEY and SVGAGI. The CDR3 sequence is 16 residues long. CDR3 amino acids: CASRQDGGQDVGDQFF. The CDR3 DNA sequence: TGTGCTAGCAGACAGGATGGGGGGCAAGATGTCGGTGACCAGTTCTTC.

V and J are TRBV30 and TRBJ1-4, with D uncertain. Per germline, CDR1 GTSNPN and CDR2 SVGIG (reference sequence). This CDR3 is 15 amino acids long. The V gene lost 1 base and the J gene lost 0 bases, with 9 bases spanning the gap. The chain's CDR3 is CAWSALGSTNEKLFF. CDR3 DNA sequence: TGTGCCTGGAGTGCCCTAGGTTCAACTAATGAAAAACTGTTTTTT.

Details on this clonotype: One end of the junction is discordant with germline, which a read error may explain. V is TRBV6-2 or TRBV6-3 and J is TRBJ2-1; 10 nucleotides line up with TRBD2. CDR1 and CDR2 (germline): MNHEY, SVGEGT. This CDR3 is built from 15 residues. The CDR3 loop is CVSTLGLATYNEQSF. In DNA form, the CDR3 reads TGTGTCAGCACTCTGGGACTAGCGACCTACAATGAGCAGTCCTTC.

This clonotype has a count of ten or more. The rearrangement links TRBV10-3 to TRBJ1-1; 11 positions match TRBD1. Germline V gene lookup returns CDR1 ENHRY and CDR2 SYGVKD. The CDR3 contains 17 residues. Trimming at V came to 3 bases and at J to 1 base, leaving 7 bases not matched to a gene. The CDR3 DNA reads TGTGCCATCAGTGAAAGGACAGGGGGCCTCGGGAACACTGAAGCTTTCTTT. Amino acids: CAISERTGGLGNTEAFF.

The rearrangement uses TRBV7-2 and TRBJ2-1; 9 nucleotides align to TRBD1. CDR1 and CDR2 (germline): SGHTA, FQGNSA. The CDR3 length is 14 residues. V lost 4 bases and J lost 10; bases outside the gene matches: 8. The CDR3 reads CASSSGQGSWEQFF. CDR3 DNA: TGTGCCAGCAGCTCCGGACAGGGGTCTTGGGAGCAGTTCTTC.

This clonotype has a handful of counts. This clone may be a read error of a much larger clone one base away. This chain uses TRBV10-2 with TRBJ1-4; weak D call: TRBD1 (5 bases). CDR1 WSHSY and CDR2 SAAADI come from the germline V gene. This CDR3 comprises 15 residues. V was cut by 6 bases and J by 5 bases, with 16 bases left in between. CDR3 amino acids: CASSPLTVSNEKLFF. The CDR3 region has the DNA TGCGCCAGCAGCCCCCTGACAGTTTCCAATGAAAAACTGTTTTTT.

A note on this clonotype: At one of its ends the junction is not consistent with the germline gene, which may arise from a read error. The chain couples TRBV6-6 to TRBJ2-3; tentative D call: TRBD1 (6 bases). This CDR3 is 17 amino acids long. Germline lookup yields CDR1 MNHNY and CDR2 SVGAGI (reference sequence). DNA for the CDR3: TGTGCCAGCAGTTACCCCCTCGGCAAGGGAAGGACAGATTCGCAGTATTTT. Translated: CASSYPLGKGRTDSQYF.

This clonotype rates as medium-sized. V gene TRBV6-1 combines with J gene TRBJ2-7, with TRBD2 matching over 7 bases. CDR1 and CDR2 from the germline V gene are MNHNS and SASEGT. Trimming took 8 bases from V and 5 from J; bases not matched to a gene: 12. The length of the CDR3 is 14 residues. CDR3 loop: CASDSGILSHEQYF. In DNA form, the CDR3 reads TGTGCCAGCGACAGCGGGATATTATCCCACGAGCAGTACTTC.

About this clonotype: Compared with germline, one end of the junction differs, possibly owing to a read error. The chain is built from TRBV4-1 and TRBJ2-7, with a tentative D call TRBD2 (5 bases). The germline V gene encodes CDR1 MGHRA and CDR2 YSYEKL. This CDR3 comprises 14 residues. The CDR3 nucleotides read TGCGCAAGCAGCCCCCTTGGGAGTGGCTACGAGCAGTACTTC. Protein: CASSPLGSGYEQYF.

For the CDR3, the DNA is TGCAGCGTTGAGCGCAGGGAGACCAACGTCCTGACTTTC. It yields the protein CSVERRETNVLTF. The rearrangement joins TRBV29-1 to TRBJ2-6; D tentatively fits TRBD1 or TRBD2 (5 bases each). CDR3 length: 13 amino acids. The V end was cut by 3 bases, the J end by 8 bases, with 11 bases between. Germline CDR1 is SQVTM and CDR2 is ANQGSEA. Complete variable domain (other parts from reference TRBV29-1 and TRBJ2-6): SAVISQKPSRDICQRGTSLTIQCQVDSQVTMMFWYRQQPGQSLTLIATANQGSEATYESGFVIDKFPISRPNLTFSTLTVSNMSPEDSSIYLCSVERRETNVLTFGAGSRLTVL.

This clonotype has only one observation. The junction shows a germline mismatch at one end, possibly a read error. The V gene is TRBV11-1, the J gene TRBJ2-3; 7 bases are shared with TRBD1. This CDR3 comprises 15 residues. CDR1 and CDR2 from the germline V gene are SGHAT and FQDESV (reference sequence). CDR3 nucleotide sequence: TGCGCCAGCAGCCGCTCCGGGACAGAGACCGATACGCAGTATTTT. Encoded protein: CASSRSGTETDTQYF.

As regards this clonotype: Here the CDR3 omits its conserved ending phenylalanine or tryptophan, so a read error is the likely source. The J gene is TRBJ2-1, the V gene TRBV4-1; perhaps D is TRBD1 or TRBD2 (5 bases each). The length of the CDR3 is 15 residues. Germline V gives CDR1 MGHRA, CDR2 YSYEKL. The CDR3 sequence: CTSSQVSSNSGEQFS. In DNA, the CDR3 is TGTACCAGCAGCCAAGTTTCTAGCAACTCAGGGGAGCAGTTCTCC.

This clonotype was recorded many times. The rearrangement uses TRBV4-1 and TRBJ2-7; a weak D match, TRBD2 (6 bases). The V gene's germline CDR1 is MGHRA and CDR2 YSYEKL. There are 14 residues in the CDR3. Between the trimmed V and J ends, which lost 4 bases and 7 bases, there was a span of 17 bases. The CDR3 nucleotides read TGCGCCAGCAGCCCCCGGGACTCGCTGATTGAGCAGTACTTC. Its translation: CASSPRDSLIEQYF.

Worth noting for this clonotype: The junction shows a germline mismatch at one end, possibly a read error. The V gene is TRBV6-1, the J gene TRBJ2-3, with 9 bases identical to TRBD1. In germline, CDR1 is MNHNS, CDR2 SASEGT. The CDR3 covers 14 residues. This CDR3 is CDSSVTGGPDTQYF. The CDR3 region has the DNA TGTGACAGCAGTGTAACAGGGGGCCCAGATACGCAGTATTTT.

The chain links TRBV11-2 to TRBJ2-7, with D perhaps TRBD2 (6 bases). The CDR3 loop spans 16 amino acids. V dropped 7 bases and J dropped 3 bases, with 22 bases sitting between them. CDR1 and CDR2 (germline): SGHAT, FQNNGV. DNA of the CDR3: TGTGCCAGCAATTTAGATCCGGGGGACGGTATCTACGAGCAGTACTTC. Encoded protein: CASNLDPGDGIYEQYF.

This chain connects TRBV11-2 to TRBJ2-1; 9 bases match TRBD2. Germline CDR1 is SGHAT and CDR2 is FQNNGV. V was clipped by 5 bases and J by 5 bases; unmatched bases: 10. The CDR3 has 16 residues. CDR3 DNA sequence: TGTGCCAGCAGCGGGGCTAGCGGGAAGGACGACAATGAGCAGTTCTTC. Encoded protein: CASSGASGKDDNEQFF.

This chain joins TRBV5-1 and TRBJ2-2, with no clear D. In germline, CDR1 is SGHRS, CDR2 YFSETQ. The CDR3 is made up of 13 amino acids. V shed 2 bases and J shed 4 bases, with 6 bases lying between them. The CDR3 sequence: CASSFESTGELFF. DNA for the CDR3: TGCGCCAGCAGCTTCGAGAGCACCGGGGAGCTGTTTTTT.

This clonotype was picked up many times. V is TRBV5-4 and J is TRBJ2-3; no clear D. The germline gives CDR1 SGHNT, CDR2 YYREEE (reference sequence). The CDR3 totals 13 residues. V was cut by 4 bases and J by 4 bases, with 10 bases left in between. The CDR3 DNA is TGTGCCAGCAGCGTACTGGGCGCAGATACGCAGTATTTT. Its protein is CASSVLGADTQYF.

This clonotype was counted ten times or more. Possible read error: a much larger clone is one base away. V gene TRBV6-1 combines with J gene TRBJ2-3; D may be TRBD1 (5 bases). CDR1 is MNHNS, CDR2 SASEGT, per germline. Trimming stripped 5 bases from V and 4 bases from J, with 16 bases between. CDR3 length: 15 amino acids. The chain's CDR3 is CASSTIDRGADTQYF. The CDR3 bases are TGTGCCAGCAGTACCATCGACAGAGGCGCAGATACGCAGTATTTT.

Worth noting for this clonotype: Sequence at one end of the junction differs from germline and may be a read error. The chain joins TRBV11-2 to TRBJ2-1, with 12 bases identical to TRBD2. Germline lookup yields CDR1 SGHAT and CDR2 FQNNGV. This CDR3 is built from 15 residues. CDR3 amino acids: CASSFTSGRPNEEFF. The CDR3 coding sequence is TGTGCCAGCAGCTTCACTAGCGGGAGGCCCAATGAGGAGTTCTTC.

As DNA, the CDR3 is TGTGCCAGCAGCCCGCCCCCGGAGGACAGGAAGGGATTCCAAGAGACCCAGTACTTC. Its protein product is CASSPPPEDRKGFQETQYF. This chain joins TRBV11-1 and TRBJ2-5; the match to TRBD1 covers 7 bases. The CDR3 extends over 19 amino acids. Germline assignment: CDR1 SGHAT and CDR2 FQDESV (reference sequence). V lost 5 bases, J lost 1 base, and 19 bases stayed unmatched.

Note on this clonotype: Relative to the germline gene, one junction end is altered; a read error may explain this. V gene TRBV5-1 combines with J gene TRBJ2-3, with TRBD1 identical over 7 bases. Germline V gene data show CDR1 as SGHRS and CDR2 as YFSETQ. The CDR3 length is 16 residues. This CDR3 reads CASSLNRRDSTDAQYF. The CDR3 DNA follows: TGCGCCAGCAGCTTGAACCGCCGGGACAGCACAGATGCGCAGTATTTT. Full variable domain (outside the CDR3, taken from reference TRBV5-1 and TRBJ2-3): KAGVTQTPRYLIKTRGQQVTLSCSPISGHRSVSWYQQTPGQGLQFLFEYFSETQRNKGNFPGRFSGRQFSNSRSEMNVSTLELGDSALYLCASSLNRRDSTDAQYFGPGTRLTVL.

A remark on this clonotype: A much bigger clone sits one base away, suggesting this may be a read error. The chain is built from TRBV11-3 and TRBJ2-1; D not resolved. The germline gives CDR1 SGHNT, CDR2 YENEEA. The CDR3 sequence is 14 residues long. The V gene lost 4 bases and the J gene lost 5 bases, with 12 bases spanning the gap. CDR3 DNA: TGTGCCAGCAGCTGGGCAAGTCGCAACAATGAGCAGTTCTTC. Translation: CASSWASRNNEQFF.

A remark on this clonotype: The conserved phenylalanine or tryptophan is not found at the CDR3 terminus, so this likely reflects a read error. CDR3 sequence reads: CASSDPTGPRGDEQFS. The CDR3 DNA reads TGTGCCAGCAGCGACCCAACAGGGCCCAGGGGCGATGAGCAGTTCTCC. The V call is TRBV11-2, the J call TRBJ2-1, with a weak D call TRBD1 (6 bases). CDR1 is SGHAT, CDR2 FQNNGV, per germline. Trimming removed 5 bases from V and 8 bases from J, with 22 bases in between. The CDR3 totals 16 residues.

There are a few counts of this clonotype. This rearrangement joins TRBV28 to TRBJ2-7, with 10 bases fitting TRBD2. Per the germline V gene, CDR1 is MDHEN and CDR2 is SYDVKM. Trimming removed 2 bases from V and 1 base from J; junction bases left unmatched: 8. This CDR3 comprises 17 residues. As DNA, the CDR3 is TGTGCCAGCAGTTTAGTACGGCTAGCGGGAGCGTCCTACGAGCAGTACTTC. It is translated as CASSLVRLAGASYEQYF.

As regards this clonotype: Sequence at one end of the junction differs from germline and may be a read error. This chain links TRBV11-2 with TRBJ2-7; D is unclear. The CDR3 has 11 amino acids. Per the germline V gene, CDR1 is SGHAT and CDR2 is FQNNGV. CDR3 nucleotide sequence: TGTGCCAGCAGGGATCCTCACGAGCACTACTTC. Translating gives CASRDPHEHYF. The full variable domain, completed using reference TRBV11-2 and TRBJ2-7, is EAGVAQSPRYKIIEKRQSVAFWCNPISGHATLYWYQQILGQGPKLLIQFQNNGVVDDSQLPKDRFSAERLKGVDSTLKIQPAKLEDSAVYLCASRDPHEHYFGPGTRLTVT.

About this clonotype itself: The germline gene is not matched at one end of the junction; a read error may be the cause. The chain employs TRBV11-2 and TRBJ2-7; no clear D gene. This CDR3 spans 15 amino acids. Germline V gene data show CDR1 as SGHAT and CDR2 as FQNNGV. The CDR3 coding sequence is TGTACCAGCAGCTTGATTGCGTCTAGTTCCTACGAGCAGTACTTC. It yields the protein CTSSLIASSSYEQYF.

In regard to this clonotype: No DNA is shown, since the ends of the CDR3 on it are uncertain; the CDR3 is the one TCRdb lists. J is TRBJ1-2 and V is TRBV29-1; TRBD1 reflects the table's D call only, with no check against the DNA. The CDR3 spans 13 amino acids, including both terminal residues. The germline V gene has CDR1 SQVTM and CDR2 ANQGSEA. The chain's CDR3 is CSGNFQGAYGCTF.

This clonotype came up many times. The chain joins TRBV6-5 to TRBJ2-7; maybe TRBD2 (5 bases). Germline CDR1 reads MNHEY; CDR2 reads SVGAGI. CDR3 size: 16 residues. Trimming cost V 4 bases and J 0 bases, with 16 bases left between them. DNA of the CDR3: TGTGCCAGCAGTTCCCCTCGGACTCTGGTCTCCTACGAGCAGTACTTC. It is translated as CASSSPRTLVSYEQYF.